This entry features one T cell receptor (beta chain) sequence. The antigen this receptor binds is unknown. Within one base of it there is no much larger clone, and no base qualities were kept. These data belong to a study of CD8+CD57+ T cells in acquired aplastic anemia (dated by TCRdb to the late 2010s). In the study overall: Extracted DNA from sorted CD4+ and CD8+ cells averaged around 3.5 ug, ranging from roughly 0.19 to 27.4 ug. Mean read counts for healthy donor samples were around 10 million for CD4+ cells and roughly 12 million for CD8+ cells. What the study reported, not specific to this receptor: Around 31 CD8+ CDR3 sequences were shared between patients and controls but appeared highly expressed in patients and within their immunodominant clones. No significant difference in CD8+ Simpson's diversity was found between patients and healthy controls (P=0.060).

TCR repertoires of sorted CD4+ and CD8+ blood T cells from severe aplastic anemia patients and healthy subjects were deep-sequenced in the study. Ficoll-Paque density gradient centrifugation was used to isolate peripheral blood mononuclear cells. Before DNA was extracted, CD4+ and CD8+ T cells were sorted using either FACS or magnetic beads. Reading the germline V gene gives CDR1 SGHTA and CDR2 FQGNSA. Inclusive of the bounding cysteine and phenylalanine, the CDR3 is 13 residues long. CDR3 DNA only is kept here, 39 bases in frame from base 1. The trim is 5 bases for V and 4 bases for J, with a gap of 9 bases between the germline ends. TCR beta VDJ combination and CDR3 sequence profiling used genomic DNA as the template. An Illumina HiSeq 2000 was used for TCR repertoire sequencing. Per the source publication's procedure: TRBV/TRBJ rearrangement plots, CDR3 size and DJ length profiles, and Simpson's diversity index were used to evaluate the repertoires. Whichever DNA sequence was most abundant in the deep sequencing data was defined as the immunodominant clone. CDR3 amino acid sequences were screened for sharing across subjects and compared with published repertoires and the VDJdb database. TCRdb trimmed public reads at Q25 via fastp, called clones via MiXCR and kept in-frame beta chains. One record per CDR3 amino acid sequence lists the most common genes and DNA. In this record, the V and J calls reflect TCRdb's handling and not the investigators' own analysis. This sample comprises about 210,000 distinct CDR3 sequences, roughly 55% of them detected only once. The ten largest clonotypes hold over 25% of the sample.

Rearrangement joined TRBV7-2 to TRBJ2-1; the D segment could be TRBD1, given 5 matching bases. The sequenced sample consisted of sorted CD4+, CD8+, or CD8+CD57+ T cells (not recorded which) from PBMCs. This receptor was taken from a human donor in good health. The nucleotides are TGTGCCAGCAGCCCAGACAGATACAATGAGCAGTTCTTC. Its translation reads: CASSPDRYNEQFF.